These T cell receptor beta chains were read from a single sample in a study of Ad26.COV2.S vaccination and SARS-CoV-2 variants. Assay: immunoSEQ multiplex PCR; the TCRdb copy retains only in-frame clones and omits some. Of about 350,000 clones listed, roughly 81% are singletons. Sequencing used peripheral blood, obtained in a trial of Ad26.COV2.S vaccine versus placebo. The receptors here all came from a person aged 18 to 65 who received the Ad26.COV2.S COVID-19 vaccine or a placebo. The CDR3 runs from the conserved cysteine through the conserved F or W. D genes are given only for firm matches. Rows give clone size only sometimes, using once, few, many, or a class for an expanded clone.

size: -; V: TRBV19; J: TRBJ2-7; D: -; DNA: TGTGCCAGTAGTCTCGACGACACGAGCTCCTACGAGCAGTACTTC; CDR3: CASSLDDTSSYEQYF
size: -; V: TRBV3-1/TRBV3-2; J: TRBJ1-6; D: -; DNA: TGTGCCAGCAGCCAAGTGCAGGGAGGTTCACCCCTCCACTTT; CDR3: CASSQVQGGSPLHF
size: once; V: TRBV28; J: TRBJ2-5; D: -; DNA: TGTGCCAGCAGTCTAAGTAGGGAGACCCAGTACTTC; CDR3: CASSLSRETQYF
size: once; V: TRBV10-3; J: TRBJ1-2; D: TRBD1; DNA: TGTGCCACCCGGGGGGGACAGGGCTCCTATGGCTACACCTTC; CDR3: CATRGGQGSYGYTF
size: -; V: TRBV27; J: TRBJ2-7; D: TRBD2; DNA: TGTGCCAGCAGTACACTAGCGGGAAATTCCTACGAGCAGTACTTC; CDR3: CASSTLAGNSYEQYF
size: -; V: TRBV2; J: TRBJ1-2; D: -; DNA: TGTGCCAGCAGTAGTACGGGGGGCTACACCTTC; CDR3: CASSSTGGYTF
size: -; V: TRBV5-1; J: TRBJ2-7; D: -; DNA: TGCGCCAGCAGCTTGGAAGGGAACTACGAGCAGTACTTC; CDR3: CASSLEGNYEQYF
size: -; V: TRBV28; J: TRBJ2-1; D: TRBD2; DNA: TGTGCCAGCAGTTCTAGCGGGAGAAACTACAATGAGCAGTTCTTC; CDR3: CASSSSGRNYNEQFF
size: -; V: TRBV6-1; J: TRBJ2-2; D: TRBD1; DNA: TGTGCCAGCAGTGGCCGGGACAGGGTGAACACCGGGGAGCTGTTTTTT; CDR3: CASSGRDRVNTGELFF
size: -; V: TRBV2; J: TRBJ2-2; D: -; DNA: TGTGCCAGCAGTGGCCGGGCCATTAGCGGGGAGCTGTTTTTT; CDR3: CASSGRAISGELFF
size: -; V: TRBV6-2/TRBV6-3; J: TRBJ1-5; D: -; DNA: TGTGCCAGCAGTTACGAGGGGTGGGATCAGCCCCAGCATTTT; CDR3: CASSYEGWDQPQHF
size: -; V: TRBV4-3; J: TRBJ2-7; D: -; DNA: TGCGCCAGCAGTCCTACAGGAGGGGCCTACGAGCAGTACTTC; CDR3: CASSPTGGAYEQYF
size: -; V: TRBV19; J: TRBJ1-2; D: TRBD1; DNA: TGTGCCAGTAGTCGGACAGGGAACTATGGCTACACCTTC; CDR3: CASSRTGNYGYTF
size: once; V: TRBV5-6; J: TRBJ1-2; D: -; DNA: TGTGCCAGCAGCTTGGGTTCTCACGGCTACACCTTC; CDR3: CASSLGSHGYTF
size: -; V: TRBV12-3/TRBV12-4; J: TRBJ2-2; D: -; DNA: TGTGCCAGTACACGGGGCGGCACCGGGGAGCTGTTTTTT; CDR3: CASTRGGTGELFF
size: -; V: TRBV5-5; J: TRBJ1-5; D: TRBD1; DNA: TGTGCCAGCAGCTTGGGACAGGGGAGCCAAAAACTGAATCAGCCCCAGCATTTT; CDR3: CASSLGQGSQKLNQPQHF
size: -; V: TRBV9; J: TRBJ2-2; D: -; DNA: TGTGCCAGCAGCCCCCGGGACTCATCCGACACCGGGGAGCTGTTTTTT; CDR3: CASSPRDSSDTGELFF
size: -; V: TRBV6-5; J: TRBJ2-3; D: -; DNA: TGTGCCAGCAGTTACGCTAACACAGATACGCAGTATTTT; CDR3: CASSYANTDTQYF
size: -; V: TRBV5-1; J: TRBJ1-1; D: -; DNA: TGCGCCAGCAGCCCACGGGGGGCCGGAGGTTACACTGAAGCTTTCTTT; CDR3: CASSPRGAGGYTEAFF
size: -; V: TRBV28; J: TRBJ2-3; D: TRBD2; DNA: TGTGCCAGCAGTTTGGGACTAGCGGTATACACAGATACGCAGTATTTT; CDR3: CASSLGLAVYTDTQYF
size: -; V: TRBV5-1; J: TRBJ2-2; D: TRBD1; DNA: TGCGCCAGCAGCTCCCGGGACAGGGTAGGCACCGGGGAGCTGTTTTTT; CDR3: CASSSRDRVGTGELFF
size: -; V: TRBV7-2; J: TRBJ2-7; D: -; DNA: TGTGCCAGCAGACTAGCTCCCTCGGGGGCGTACGAGCAGTACTTC; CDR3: CASRLAPSGAYEQYF
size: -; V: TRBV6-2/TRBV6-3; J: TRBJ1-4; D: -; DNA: TGTGCCAGCAGTTACGACAGGCCGGCAACTAATGAAAAACTGTTTTTT; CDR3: CASSYDRPATNEKLFF
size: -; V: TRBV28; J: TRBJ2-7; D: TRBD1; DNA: TGTGCCAGCAGTTCGGGACAGCTCTACGAGCAGTACTTC; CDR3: CASSSGQLYEQYF
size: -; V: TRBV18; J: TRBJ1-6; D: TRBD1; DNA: TGTGCCAGCTCACCCGGAGCAGGGGGGGAATCACCCCTCCACTTT; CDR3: CASSPGAGGESPLHF
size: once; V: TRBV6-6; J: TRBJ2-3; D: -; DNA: TGTGCCAGCAGTTACTCTTACGGGGCAGGAACAGATACGCAGTATTTT; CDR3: CASSYSYGAGTDTQYF
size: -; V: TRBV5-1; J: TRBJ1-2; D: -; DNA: TGCGCCAGCAGGCTCCTGAACACAGAGAATTATGGCTACACCTTC; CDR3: CASRLLNTENYGYTF
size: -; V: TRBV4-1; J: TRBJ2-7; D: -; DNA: TGCGCCAGCAGCCAAGTCGGTGGAGAGCAGTACTTC; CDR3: CASSQVGGEQYF
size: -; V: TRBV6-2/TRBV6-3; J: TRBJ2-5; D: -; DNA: TGTGCCAGCAGTTACTCGACAGGTAACACCCCGGCGCGTCAAGAGACCCAGTACTTC; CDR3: CASSYSTGNTPARQETQYF
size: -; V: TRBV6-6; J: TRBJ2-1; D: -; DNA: TGTGCCACGGGGGTCGGGCGGCACCACAATGAGCAGTTCTTC; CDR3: CATGVGRHHNEQFF
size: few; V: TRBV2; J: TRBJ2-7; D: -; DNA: TGTGCCGGTAGGCGTACAGGGAACGAGCAGTACTTC; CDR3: CAGRRTGNEQYF
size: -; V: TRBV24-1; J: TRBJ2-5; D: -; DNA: TGTGCCACCAGTGATTGGCTAGGGGAGACCCAGTACTTC; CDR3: CATSDWLGETQYF
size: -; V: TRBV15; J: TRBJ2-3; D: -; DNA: TGTGCCACCTCCCGGGAAGCCACAGATACGCAGTATTTT; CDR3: CATSREATDTQYF
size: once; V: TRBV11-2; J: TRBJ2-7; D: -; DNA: TGTGCCAGCAGCTTAGTTGGGGTGACCTACGAGCAGTACTTC; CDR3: CASSLVGVTYEQYF
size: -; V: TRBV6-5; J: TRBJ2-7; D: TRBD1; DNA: TGTGCCAGTTCAACAGGGGGATCTCCCTACGAGCAGTACTTC; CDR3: CASSTGGSPYEQYF
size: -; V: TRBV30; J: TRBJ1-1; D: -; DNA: TGTGCCTGGAGCGGAATGGGGGGTCCTGAAGCTTTCTTT; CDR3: CAWSGMGGPEAFF